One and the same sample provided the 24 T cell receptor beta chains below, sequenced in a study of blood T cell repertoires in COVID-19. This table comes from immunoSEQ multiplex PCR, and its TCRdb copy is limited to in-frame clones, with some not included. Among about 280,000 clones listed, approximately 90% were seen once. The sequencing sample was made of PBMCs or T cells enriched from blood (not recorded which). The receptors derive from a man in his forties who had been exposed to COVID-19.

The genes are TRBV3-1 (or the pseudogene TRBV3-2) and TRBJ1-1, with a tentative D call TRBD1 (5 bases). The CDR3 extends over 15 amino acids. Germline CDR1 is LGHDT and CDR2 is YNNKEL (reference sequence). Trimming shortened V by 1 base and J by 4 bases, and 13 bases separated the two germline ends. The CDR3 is CASSQVMLGLTEAFF. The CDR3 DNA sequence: TGTGCCAGCAGCCAAGTCATGCTGGGACTCACTGAAGCTTTCTTT.

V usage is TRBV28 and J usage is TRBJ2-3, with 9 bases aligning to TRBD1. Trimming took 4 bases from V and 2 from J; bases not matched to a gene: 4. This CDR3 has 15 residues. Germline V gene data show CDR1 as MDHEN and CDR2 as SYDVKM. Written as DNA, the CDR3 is TGTGCCAGCAGTTCTGGGACAGGGACCACAGATACGCAGTATTTT. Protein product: CASSSGTGTTDTQYF.

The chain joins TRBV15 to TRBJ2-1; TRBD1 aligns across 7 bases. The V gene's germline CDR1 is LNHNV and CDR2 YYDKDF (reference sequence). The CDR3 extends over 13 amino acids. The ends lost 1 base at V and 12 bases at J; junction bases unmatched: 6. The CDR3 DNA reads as TGTGCCACCAGCAGAGGGACAGGACGGTTGCAGTTCTTC. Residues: CATSRGTGRLQFF.

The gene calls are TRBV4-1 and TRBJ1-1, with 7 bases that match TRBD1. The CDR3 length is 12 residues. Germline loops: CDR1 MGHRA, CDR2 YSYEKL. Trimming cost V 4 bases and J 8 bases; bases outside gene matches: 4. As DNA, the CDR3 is TGCGCCAGCAGCCGAACGACAGGGGAAGCTTTCTTT. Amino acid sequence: CASSRTTGEAFF.

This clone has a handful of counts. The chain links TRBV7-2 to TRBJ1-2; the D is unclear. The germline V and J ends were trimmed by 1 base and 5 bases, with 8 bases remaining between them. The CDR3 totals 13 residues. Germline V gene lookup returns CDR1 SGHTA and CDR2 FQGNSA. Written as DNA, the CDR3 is TGTGCCAGCAGCTTAGTGCAGATGTATGGCTACACCTTC. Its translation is CASSLVQMYGYTF.

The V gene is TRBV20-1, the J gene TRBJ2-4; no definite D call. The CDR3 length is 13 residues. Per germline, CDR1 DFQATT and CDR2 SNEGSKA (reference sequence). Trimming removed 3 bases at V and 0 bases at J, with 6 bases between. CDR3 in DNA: TGCAGTGCTAGTACAGTAGCCAAAAACATTCAGTACTTC. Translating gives CSASTVAKNIQYF.

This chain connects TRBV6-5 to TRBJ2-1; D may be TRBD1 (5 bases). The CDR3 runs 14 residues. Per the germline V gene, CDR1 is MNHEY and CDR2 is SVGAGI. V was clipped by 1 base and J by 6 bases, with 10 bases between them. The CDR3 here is CASSYFQGSNEQFF. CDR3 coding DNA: TGTGCCAGCAGTTACTTCCAGGGAAGCAATGAGCAGTTCTTC.

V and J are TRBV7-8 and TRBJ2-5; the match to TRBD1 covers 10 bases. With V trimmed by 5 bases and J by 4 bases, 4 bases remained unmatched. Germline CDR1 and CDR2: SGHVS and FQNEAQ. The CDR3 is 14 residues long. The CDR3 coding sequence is TGTGCCAGCAGCCCGAGGGACAGGGGAGAGACCCAGTACTTC. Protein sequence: CASSPRDRGETQYF.

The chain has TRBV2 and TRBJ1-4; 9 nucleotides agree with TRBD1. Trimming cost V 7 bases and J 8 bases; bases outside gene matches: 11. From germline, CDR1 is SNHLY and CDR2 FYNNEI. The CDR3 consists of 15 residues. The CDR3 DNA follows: TGTGCCAGCACTACCGGGACAGGGAAAGAAGAAAAACTGTTTTTT. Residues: CASTTGTGKEEKLFF.

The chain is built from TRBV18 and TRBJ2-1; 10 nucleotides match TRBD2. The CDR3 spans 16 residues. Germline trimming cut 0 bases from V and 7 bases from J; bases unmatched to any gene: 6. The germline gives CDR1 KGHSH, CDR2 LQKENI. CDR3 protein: CASSPPASGSWNEQFF. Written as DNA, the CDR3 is TGTGCCAGCTCACCACCTGCTAGCGGGAGTTGGAATGAGCAGTTCTTC.

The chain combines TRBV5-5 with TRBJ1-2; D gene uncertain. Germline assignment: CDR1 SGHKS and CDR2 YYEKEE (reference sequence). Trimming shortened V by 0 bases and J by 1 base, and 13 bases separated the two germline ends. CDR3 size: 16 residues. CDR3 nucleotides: TGTGCCAGCAGCTTGGCGTTATATGAGAGTAACTATGGCTACACCTTC. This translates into CASSLALYESNYGYTF.

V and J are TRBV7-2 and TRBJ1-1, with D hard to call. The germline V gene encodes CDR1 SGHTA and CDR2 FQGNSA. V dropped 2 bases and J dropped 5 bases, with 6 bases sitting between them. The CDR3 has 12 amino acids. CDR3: CASSLYITEAFF. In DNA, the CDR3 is TGTGCCAGCAGCTTATACATTACTGAAGCTTTCTTT.

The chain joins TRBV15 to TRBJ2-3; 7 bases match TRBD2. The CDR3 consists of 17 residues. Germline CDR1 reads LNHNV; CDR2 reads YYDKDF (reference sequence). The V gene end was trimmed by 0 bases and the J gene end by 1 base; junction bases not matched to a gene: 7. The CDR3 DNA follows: TGTGCCACCAGCAGAGATCTAGGCGGGAGAGGCACAGATACGCAGTATTTT. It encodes CATSRDLGGRGTDTQYF.

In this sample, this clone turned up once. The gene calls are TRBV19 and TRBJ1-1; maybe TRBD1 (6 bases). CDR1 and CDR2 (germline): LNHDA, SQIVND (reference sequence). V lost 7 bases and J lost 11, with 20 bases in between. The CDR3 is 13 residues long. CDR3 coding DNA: TGTGCCAGTACTCCCGCAGGGGATGTTGGTGCTTTCTTT. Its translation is CASTPAGDVGAFF. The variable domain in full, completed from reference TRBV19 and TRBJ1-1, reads DGGITQSPKYLFRKEGQNVTLSCEQNLNHDAMYWYRQDPGQGLRLIYYSQIVNDFQKGDIAEGYSVSREKKESFPLTVTSAQKNPTAFYLCASTPAGDVGAFFGQGTRLTVV.

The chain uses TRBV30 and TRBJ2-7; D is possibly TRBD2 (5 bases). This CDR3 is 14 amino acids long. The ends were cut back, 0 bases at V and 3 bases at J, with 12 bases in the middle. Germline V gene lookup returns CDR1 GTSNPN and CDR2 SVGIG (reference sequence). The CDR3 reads CAWSVRGLSYEQYF. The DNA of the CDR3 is TGTGCCTGGAGTGTACGAGGACTGAGCTACGAGCAGTACTTC.

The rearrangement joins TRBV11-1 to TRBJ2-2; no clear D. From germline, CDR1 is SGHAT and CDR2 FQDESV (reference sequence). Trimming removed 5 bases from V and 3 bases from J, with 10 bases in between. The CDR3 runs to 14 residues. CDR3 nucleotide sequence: TGTGCCAGCAGCCGGGTGTCGCACACCGGGGAGCTGTTTTTT. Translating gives CASSRVSHTGELFF.

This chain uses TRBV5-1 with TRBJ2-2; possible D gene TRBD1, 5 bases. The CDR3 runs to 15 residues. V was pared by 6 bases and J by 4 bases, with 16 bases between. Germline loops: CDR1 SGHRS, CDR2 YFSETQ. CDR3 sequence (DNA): TGCGCCAGCATGGACATCGCAGACCTCACCGGGGAGCTGTTTTTT. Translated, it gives CASMDIADLTGELFF.

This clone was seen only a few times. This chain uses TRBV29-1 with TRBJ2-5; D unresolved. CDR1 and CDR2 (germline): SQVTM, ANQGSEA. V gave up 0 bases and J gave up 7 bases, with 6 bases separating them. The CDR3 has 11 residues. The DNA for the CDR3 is TGCAGCGTTGAAGAAACCGGGACCCAGTACTTC. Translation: CSVEETGTQYF.

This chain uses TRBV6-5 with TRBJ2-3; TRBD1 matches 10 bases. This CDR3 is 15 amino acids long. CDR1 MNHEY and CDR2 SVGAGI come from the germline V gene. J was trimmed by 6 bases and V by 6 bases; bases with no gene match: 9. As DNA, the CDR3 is TGTGCCAGCAGGGACACCGGGACAGGGGAGGATACGCAGTATTTT. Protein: CASRDTGTGEDTQYF.

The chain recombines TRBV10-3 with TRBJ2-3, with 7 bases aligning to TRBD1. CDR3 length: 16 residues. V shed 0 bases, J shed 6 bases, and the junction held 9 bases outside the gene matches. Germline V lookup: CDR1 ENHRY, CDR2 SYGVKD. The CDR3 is CAISESTGILSDTQYF. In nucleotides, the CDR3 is TGTGCCATCAGTGAGTCGACAGGGATCCTCTCCGATACGCAGTATTTT.

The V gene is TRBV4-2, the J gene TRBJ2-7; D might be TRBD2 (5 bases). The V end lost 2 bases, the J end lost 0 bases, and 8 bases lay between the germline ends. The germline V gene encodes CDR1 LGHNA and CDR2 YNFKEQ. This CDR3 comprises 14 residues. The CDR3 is CASSQYRDSYEQYF. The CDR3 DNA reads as TGTGCCAGCAGCCAATACCGGGACTCCTACGAGCAGTACTTC.

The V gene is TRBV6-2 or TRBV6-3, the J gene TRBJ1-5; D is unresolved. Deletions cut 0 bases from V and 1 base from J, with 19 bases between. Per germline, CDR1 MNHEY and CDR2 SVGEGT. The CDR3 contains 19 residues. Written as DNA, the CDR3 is TGTGCCAGCAGTTACTCGAAGAGGGCAGTCCGCTGGAGCAATCAGCCCCAGCATTTT. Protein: CASSYSKRAVRWSNQPQHF.

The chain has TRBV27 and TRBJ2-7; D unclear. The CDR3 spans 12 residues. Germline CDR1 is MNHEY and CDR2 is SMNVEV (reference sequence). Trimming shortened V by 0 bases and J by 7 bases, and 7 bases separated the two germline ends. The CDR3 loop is CASSLSTGEQYF. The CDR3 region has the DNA TGTGCCAGCAGTTTATCGACTGGGGAGCAGTACTTC.

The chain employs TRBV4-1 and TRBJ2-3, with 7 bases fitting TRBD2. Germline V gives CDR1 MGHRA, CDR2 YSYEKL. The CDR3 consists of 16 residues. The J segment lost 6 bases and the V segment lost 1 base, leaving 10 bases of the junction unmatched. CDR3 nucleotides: TGCGCCAGCAGCCAAGGCTCGGCGGGAGCCCCCGATACGCAGTATTTT. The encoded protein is CASSQGSAGAPDTQYF.